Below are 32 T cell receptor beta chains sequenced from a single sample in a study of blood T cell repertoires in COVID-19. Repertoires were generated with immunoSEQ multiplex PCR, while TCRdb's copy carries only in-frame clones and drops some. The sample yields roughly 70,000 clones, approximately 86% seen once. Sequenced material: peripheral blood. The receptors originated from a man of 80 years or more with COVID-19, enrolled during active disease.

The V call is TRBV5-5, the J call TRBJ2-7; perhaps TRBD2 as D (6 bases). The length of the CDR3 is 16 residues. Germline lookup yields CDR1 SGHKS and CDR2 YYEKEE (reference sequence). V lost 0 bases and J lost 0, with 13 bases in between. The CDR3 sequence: CASSLVGGGSSYEQYF. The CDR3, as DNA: TGTGCCAGCAGCTTGGTTGGCGGAGGGAGCTCCTACGAGCAGTACTTC. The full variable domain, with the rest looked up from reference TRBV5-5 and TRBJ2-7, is DAGVTQSPTHLIKTRGQQVTLRCSPISGHKSVSWYQQVLGQGPQFIFQYYEKEERGRGNFPDRFSARQFPNYSSELNVNALLLGDSALYLCASSLVGGGSSYEQYFGPGTRLTVT.

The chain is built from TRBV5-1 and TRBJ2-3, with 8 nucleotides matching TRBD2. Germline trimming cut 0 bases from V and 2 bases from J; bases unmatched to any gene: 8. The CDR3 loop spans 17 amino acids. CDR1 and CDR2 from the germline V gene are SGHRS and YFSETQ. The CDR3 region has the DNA TGCGCCAGCAGCTTGGTCTCAAGCGGGGGTTCCACAGATACGCAGTATTTT. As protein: CASSLVSSGGSTDTQYF.

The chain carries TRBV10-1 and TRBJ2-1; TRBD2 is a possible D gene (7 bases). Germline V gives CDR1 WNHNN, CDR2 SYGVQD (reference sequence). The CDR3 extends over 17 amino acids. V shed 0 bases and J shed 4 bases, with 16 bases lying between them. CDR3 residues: CASSESEGRGGYNEQFF. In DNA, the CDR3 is TGCGCCAGCAGTGAGTCTGAGGGCAGGGGAGGGTACAATGAGCAGTTCTTC.

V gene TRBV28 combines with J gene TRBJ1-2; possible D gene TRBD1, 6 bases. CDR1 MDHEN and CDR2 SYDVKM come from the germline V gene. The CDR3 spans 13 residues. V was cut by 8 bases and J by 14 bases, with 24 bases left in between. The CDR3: CASLWGRQGKSTF. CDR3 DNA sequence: TGTGCCAGCCTTTGGGGAAGGCAGGGGAAATCTACCTTC.

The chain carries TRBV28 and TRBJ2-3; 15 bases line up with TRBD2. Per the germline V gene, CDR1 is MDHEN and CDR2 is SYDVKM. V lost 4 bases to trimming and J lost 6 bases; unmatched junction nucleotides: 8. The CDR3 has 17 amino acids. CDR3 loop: CASSSGTSGGPRDTQYF. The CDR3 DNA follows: TGTGCCAGCAGTTCCGGGACTAGCGGGGGGCCGAGGGATACGCAGTATTTT.

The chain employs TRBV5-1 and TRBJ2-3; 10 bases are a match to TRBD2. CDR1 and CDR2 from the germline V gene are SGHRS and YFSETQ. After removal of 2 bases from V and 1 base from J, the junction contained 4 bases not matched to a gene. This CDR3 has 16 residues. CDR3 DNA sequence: TGCGCCAGCAGCTTACTAGCGGGGAAAGGCACAGATACGCAGTATTTT. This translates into CASSLLAGKGTDTQYF.

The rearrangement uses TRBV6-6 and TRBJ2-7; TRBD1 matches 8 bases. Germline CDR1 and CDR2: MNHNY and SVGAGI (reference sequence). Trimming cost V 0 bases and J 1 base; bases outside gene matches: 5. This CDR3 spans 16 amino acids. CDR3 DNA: TGTGCCAGCAGTTACTCCGGGGACAGGTTATCCTACGAGCAGTACTTC. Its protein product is CASSYSGDRLSYEQYF.

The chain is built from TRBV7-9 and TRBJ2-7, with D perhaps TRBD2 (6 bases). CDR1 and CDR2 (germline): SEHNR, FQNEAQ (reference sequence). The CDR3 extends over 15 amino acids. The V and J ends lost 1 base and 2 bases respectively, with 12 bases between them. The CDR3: CASSLEGTPTYEQYF. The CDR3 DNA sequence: TGTGCCAGCAGCTTAGAAGGGACTCCAACCTACGAGCAGTACTTC. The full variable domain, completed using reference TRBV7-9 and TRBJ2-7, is DTGVSQNPRHKITKRGQNVTFRCDPISEHNRLYWYRQTLGQGPEFLTYFQNEAQLEKSRLLSDRFSAERPKGSFSTLEIQRTEQGDSAMYLCASSLEGTPTYEQYFGPGTRLTVT.

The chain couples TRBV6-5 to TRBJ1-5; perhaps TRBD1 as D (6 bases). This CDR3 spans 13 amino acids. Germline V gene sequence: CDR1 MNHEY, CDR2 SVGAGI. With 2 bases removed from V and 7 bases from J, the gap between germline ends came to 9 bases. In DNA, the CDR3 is TGTGCCAGCAGTTACGGGGGCGGACAGCCCCAGCATTTT. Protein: CASSYGGGQPQHF.

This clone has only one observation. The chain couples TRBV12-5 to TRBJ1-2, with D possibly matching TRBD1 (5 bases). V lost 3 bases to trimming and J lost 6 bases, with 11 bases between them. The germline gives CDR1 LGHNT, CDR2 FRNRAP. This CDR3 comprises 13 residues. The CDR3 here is CASGFAGINGYTF. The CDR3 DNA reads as TGTGCTAGTGGTTTTGCAGGGATTAATGGCTACACCTTC.

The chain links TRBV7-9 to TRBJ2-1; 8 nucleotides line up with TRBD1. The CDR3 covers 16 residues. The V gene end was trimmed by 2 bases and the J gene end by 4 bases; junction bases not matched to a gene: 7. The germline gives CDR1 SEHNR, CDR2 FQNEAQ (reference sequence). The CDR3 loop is CASSLRGQGAYNEQFF. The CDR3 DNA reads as TGTGCCAGCAGCTTAAGGGGCCAGGGGGCTTACAATGAGCAGTTCTTC. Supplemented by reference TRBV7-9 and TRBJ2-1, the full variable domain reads DTGVSQNPRHKITKRGQNVTFRCDPISEHNRLYWYRQTLGQGPEFLTYFQNEAQLEKSRLLSDRFSAERPKGSFSTLEIQRTEQGDSAMYLCASSLRGQGAYNEQFFGPGTRLTVL.

In nucleotides, the CDR3 is TGTGCCAGCAGCCACTTCGGGACTAGCGGGGGGGCCCACGCAGATACGCAGTATTTT. This encodes CASSHFGTSGGAHADTQYF. This chain links TRBV3-1 (or the pseudogene TRBV3-2) with TRBJ2-3, with 16 bases aligning to TRBD2. This CDR3 region has 19 residues. Germline values: CDR1 LGHDT, CDR2 YNNKEL (reference sequence). V lost 3 bases to trimming and J lost 4 bases; unmatched junction nucleotides: 10.

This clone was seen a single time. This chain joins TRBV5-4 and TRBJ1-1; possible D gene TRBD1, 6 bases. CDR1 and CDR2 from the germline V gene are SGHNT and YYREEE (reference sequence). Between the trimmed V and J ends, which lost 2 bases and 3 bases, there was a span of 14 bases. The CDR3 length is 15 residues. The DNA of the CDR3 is TGTGCCAGCAGCTTTAGGTCAGGGGTGGACACTGAAGCTTTCTTT. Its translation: CASSFRSGVDTEAFF.

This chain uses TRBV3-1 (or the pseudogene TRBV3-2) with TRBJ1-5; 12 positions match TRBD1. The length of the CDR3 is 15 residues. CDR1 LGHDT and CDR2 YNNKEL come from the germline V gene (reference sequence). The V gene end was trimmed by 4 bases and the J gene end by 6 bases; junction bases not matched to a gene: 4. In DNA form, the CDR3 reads TGTGCCAGCAGCCTAGGGACAGGGGGCTTTCAGCCCCAGCATTTT. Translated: CASSLGTGGFQPQHF.

In nucleotides, the CDR3 is TGTGCCAGCAGTTACTTCGACAGGGGGAATTCACCCCTCCACTTT. Translating it yields CASSYFDRGNSPLHF. This chain connects TRBV6-5 to TRBJ1-6; 9 nucleotides align to TRBD1. CDR1 and CDR2 (germline): MNHEY, SVGAGI. This CDR3 is built from 15 residues. V was clipped by 1 base and J by 7 bases; unmatched bases: 2.

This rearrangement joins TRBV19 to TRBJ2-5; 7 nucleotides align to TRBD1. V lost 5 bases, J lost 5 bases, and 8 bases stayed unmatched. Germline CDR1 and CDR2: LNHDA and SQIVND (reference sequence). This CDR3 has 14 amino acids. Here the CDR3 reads CASSRQGNRETQYF. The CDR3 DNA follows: TGTGCCAGTAGTCGACAGGGTAATCGGGAGACCCAGTACTTC.

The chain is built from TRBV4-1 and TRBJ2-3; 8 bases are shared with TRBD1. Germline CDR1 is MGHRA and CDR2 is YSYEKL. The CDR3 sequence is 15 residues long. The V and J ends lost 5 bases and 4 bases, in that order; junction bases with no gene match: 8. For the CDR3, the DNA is TGCGCCAGCAGCACTACGGACAGGGAGGCAGATACGCAGTATTTT. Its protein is CASSTTDREADTQYF.

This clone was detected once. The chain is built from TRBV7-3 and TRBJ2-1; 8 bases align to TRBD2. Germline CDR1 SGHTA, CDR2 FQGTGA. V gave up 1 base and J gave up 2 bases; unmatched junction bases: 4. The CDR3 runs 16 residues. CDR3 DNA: TGTGCCAGCAGCTTAAGCGGGGGGAGGACCTACAATGAGCAGTTCTTC. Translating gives CASSLSGGRTYNEQFF.

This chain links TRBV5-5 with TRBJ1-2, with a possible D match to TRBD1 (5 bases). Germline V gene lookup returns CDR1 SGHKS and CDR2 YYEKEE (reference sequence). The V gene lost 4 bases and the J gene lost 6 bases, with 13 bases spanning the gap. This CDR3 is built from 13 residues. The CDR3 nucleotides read TGTGCCAGCAGCGCTTGGGGGGTGGATGGCTACACCTTC. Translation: CASSAWGVDGYTF.

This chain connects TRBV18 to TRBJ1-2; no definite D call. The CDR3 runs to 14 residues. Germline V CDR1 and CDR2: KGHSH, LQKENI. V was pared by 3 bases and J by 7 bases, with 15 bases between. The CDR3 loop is CASSPARGGGGYTF. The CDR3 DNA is TGTGCCAGCTCACCCGCGCGGGGAGGAGGTGGCTACACCTTC.

The CDR3 nucleotides read TGCGCCAGCAGCCGCCTACTCACAGGGGCAACTAATGAAAAACTGTTTTTT. Translating it yields CASSRLLTGATNEKLFF. The J gene is TRBJ1-4, the V gene TRBV4-3; 7 bases are shared with TRBD1. Germline lookup yields CDR1 LGHNA and CDR2 YSLEER. The V and J ends lost 4 bases and 0 bases, in that order; junction bases with no gene match: 8. This CDR3 is 17 amino acids long.

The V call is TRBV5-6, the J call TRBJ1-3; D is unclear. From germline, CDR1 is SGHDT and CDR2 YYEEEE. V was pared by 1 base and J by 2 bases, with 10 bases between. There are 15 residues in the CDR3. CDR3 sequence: CASSLWWEAGNTIYF. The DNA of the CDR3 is TGTGCCAGCAGCTTGTGGTGGGAGGCTGGAAACACCATATATTTT.

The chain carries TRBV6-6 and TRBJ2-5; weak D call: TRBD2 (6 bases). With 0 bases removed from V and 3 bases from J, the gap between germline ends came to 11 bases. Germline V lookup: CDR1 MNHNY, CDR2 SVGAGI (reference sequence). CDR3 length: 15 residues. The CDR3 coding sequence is TGTGCCAGCAGTTACTCGGGAACTAGCAAAGAGACCCAGTACTTC. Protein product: CASSYSGTSKETQYF.

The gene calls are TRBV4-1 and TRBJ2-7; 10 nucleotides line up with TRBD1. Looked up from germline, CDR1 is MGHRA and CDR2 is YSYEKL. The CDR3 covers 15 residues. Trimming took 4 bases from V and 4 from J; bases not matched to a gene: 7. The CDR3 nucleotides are TGCGCCAGCAGCCTAAGGGACAGGGGCACGTACGAGCAGTACTTC. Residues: CASSLRDRGTYEQYF.

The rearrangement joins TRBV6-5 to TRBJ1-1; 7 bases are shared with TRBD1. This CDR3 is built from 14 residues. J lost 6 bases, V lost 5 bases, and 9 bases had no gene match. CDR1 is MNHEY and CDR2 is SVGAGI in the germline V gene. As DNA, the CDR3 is TGTGCCAGCAGTACCAACAGGGGAATGGCTGAAGCTTTCTTT. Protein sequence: CASSTNRGMAEAFF.

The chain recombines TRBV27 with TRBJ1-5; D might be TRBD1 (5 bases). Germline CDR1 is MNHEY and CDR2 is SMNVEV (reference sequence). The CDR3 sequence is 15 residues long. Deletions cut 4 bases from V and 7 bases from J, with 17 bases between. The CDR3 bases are TGTGCCAGCAGTTCCGGCGGGGGGAGGGCGCAGCCCCAGCATTTT. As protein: CASSSGGGRAQPQHF.

The CDR3 protein is CSVVGRRGAATEAFF. Written as DNA, the CDR3 is TGCAGCGTTGTTGGGCGGCGTGGGGCGGCCACTGAAGCTTTCTTT. The chain links TRBV29-1 to TRBJ1-1; weak D call: TRBD1 (5 bases). The germline V gene has CDR1 SQVTM and CDR2 ANQGSEA. Trimming removed 4 bases at V and 4 bases at J, with 19 bases between. The length of the CDR3 is 15 residues.

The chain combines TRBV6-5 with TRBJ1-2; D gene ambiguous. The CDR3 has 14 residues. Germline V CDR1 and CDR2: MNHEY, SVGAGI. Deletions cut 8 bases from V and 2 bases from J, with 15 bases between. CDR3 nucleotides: TGTGCCAGCCGACCCTATGAGGGCAACTATGGCTACACCTTC. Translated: CASRPYEGNYGYTF.

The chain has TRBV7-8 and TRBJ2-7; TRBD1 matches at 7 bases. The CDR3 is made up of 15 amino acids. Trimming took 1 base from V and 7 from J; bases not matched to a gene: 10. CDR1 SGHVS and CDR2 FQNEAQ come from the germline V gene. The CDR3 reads CASSLGSGQEYEQYF. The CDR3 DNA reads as TGTGCCAGCAGCTTAGGGAGCGGACAGGAATATGAGCAGTACTTC.

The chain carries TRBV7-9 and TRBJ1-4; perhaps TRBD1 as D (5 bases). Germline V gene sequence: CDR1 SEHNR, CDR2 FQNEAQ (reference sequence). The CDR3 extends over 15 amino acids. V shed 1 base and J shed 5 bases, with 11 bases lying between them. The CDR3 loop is CASSLEGKGNEKLFF. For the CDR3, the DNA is TGTGCCAGCAGCTTAGAGGGCAAGGGGAATGAAAAACTGTTTTTT. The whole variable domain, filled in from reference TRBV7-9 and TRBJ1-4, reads DTGVSQNPRHKITKRGQNVTFRCDPISEHNRLYWYRQTLGQGPEFLTYFQNEAQLEKSRLLSDRFSAERPKGSFSTLEIQRTEQGDSAMYLCASSLEGKGNEKLFFGSGTQLSVL.

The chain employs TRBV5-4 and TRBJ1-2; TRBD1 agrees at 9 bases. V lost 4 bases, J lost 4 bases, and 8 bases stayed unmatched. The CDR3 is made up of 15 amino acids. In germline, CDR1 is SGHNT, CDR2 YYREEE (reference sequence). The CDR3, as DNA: TGTGCCAGCAGCCAAGGGACAGGGTCCGTCTATGGCTACACCTTC. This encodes CASSQGTGSVYGYTF.

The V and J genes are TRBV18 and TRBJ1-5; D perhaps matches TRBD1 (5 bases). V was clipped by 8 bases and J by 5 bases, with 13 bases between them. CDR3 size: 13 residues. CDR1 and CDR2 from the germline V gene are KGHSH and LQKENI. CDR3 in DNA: TGTGCCAGCACCTCAGGAGGGGATCAGCCCCAGCATTTT. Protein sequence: CASTSGGDQPQHF.